Below, 4 T cell receptor beta chains from the same sample are listed, as sequenced in a study of PD-1 blockade in mismatch repair-deficient tumors. Sequencing used immunoSEQ multiplex PCR; TCRdb keeps in-frame clones, though not all of them. Among more than 7,500 clones listed, over 80% were seen once. Their antigens are not known. Time point given: roughly 10-day in vitro stimulation with candidate neoantigen peptide 7. The sample here was cells cultured in vitro, taken from a patient treated with pembrolizumab. These receptor sequences come from an adult with mismatch repair-deficient cancer.

The chain employs TRBV25-1 and TRBJ2-1; TRBD2 matches 16 bases. The CDR3 is made up of 17 amino acids. The germline gives CDR1 MGHDK, CDR2 SYGVNS. V was pared by 3 bases and J by 9 bases, with 8 bases of the junction left unmatched. This chain's CDR3 is CASSDGGLAGGPGEQFF. As DNA, the CDR3 is TGTGCCAGCAGTGACGGGGGACTAGCGGGAGGGCCCGGTGAGCAGTTCTTC.

The CDR3 loop is CASSPNGGYEQYF. CDR3 DNA sequence: TGTGCCAGCAGCCCAAATGGAGGCTACGAGCAGTACTTC. The chain carries TRBV7-3 and TRBJ2-7, with a possible D match to TRBD2 (5 bases). Trimming pared 5 bases from V and 3 bases from J, leaving 11 bases between. The CDR3 is 13 residues long. The V gene's germline CDR1 is SGHTA and CDR2 FQGTGA.

V and J are TRBV6-5 and TRBJ2-7; D remains unclear. The CDR3 has 13 amino acids. Germline V gene lookup returns CDR1 MNHEY and CDR2 SVGAGI. With 3 bases removed from V and 6 bases from J, the gap between germline ends came to 12 bases. As DNA, the CDR3 is TGTGCCAGCAGTTATGCCCGTCAGAGCGAGCAGTACTTC. This encodes CASSYARQSEQYF.

The V call is TRBV4-1, the J call TRBJ1-5; tentatively, D is TRBD1 (5 bases). V was pared by 3 bases and J by 7 bases, with 16 bases between. The CDR3 length is 15 residues. Germline V gives CDR1 MGHRA, CDR2 YSYEKL. In DNA form, the CDR3 reads TGCGCCAGCAGCCATAAGGGAGGGGCGAGCCAGCCCCAGCATTTT. Amino acids: CASSHKGGASQPQHF.